This T cell receptor (beta chain) was recovered during a study of cytomegalovirus exposure and HLA in healthy donors. Nominally healthy donors provided the samples, though records likely missed some immune exposures. The CDR3 length is 15 residues. With 2 bases clipped from V and 5 bases from J, the junction kept 7 bases outside the gene matches. Germline CDR1 SGHTA, CDR2 FQGTGA. As for this clone: Its target is unknown.

Primers: 60 Vbeta forward and 13 Jbeta reverse. Sequencing was performed with immunoSEQ multiplex PCR; in TCRdb, only in-frame clones are kept and a portion is missing. Among 100,000 to 140,000 clones listed, around three quarters were seen once. General study results and limits: In a later analysis, an Asian-associated ancestry cluster reportedly showed fewer N-insertions than the approximately 670-donor mean. For most subjects, TCR beta sequences were reported to predict HLA-A and HLA-B alleles with accuracy.

This TCR was sampled from a man aged 25-45 years in good health and CMV-seronegative. The chain couples TRBV7-3 to TRBJ2-5, with 8 bases lining up with TRBD2. Sequenced material: PBMCs. CDR3 coding DNA: TGTGCCAGCAGCTTACTCGGTAGCGGGACGGAGACCCAGTACTTC. Translated: CASSLLGSGTETQYF.